A selection of T cell receptor beta chains follows, all from one sample in a study of T cells of healthy individuals. Each CDR3 protein gets one entry after TCRdb re-called the 5' RACE reads with MiXCR. In the table there are more than 85,000 distinct CDR3 sequences, about 16% of which are singletons. These receptors all stem from a human donor in good health. CDR3s include the opening cysteine and the closing phenylalanine or tryptophan.

j_call v_call cdr3_aa
TRBJ2-3 TRBV5-1 CASRERAESTDTQYF
TRBJ2-3 TRBV6-5 CASSYPDVRGTDTQYF
TRBJ1-3 TRBV7-2 CASAQTGQTGNTIYF
TRBJ2-2 TRBV29-1 CSVVGVGGELFF
TRBJ1-2 TRBV7-3 CASSFQPRQLHTF
TRBJ2-3 TRBV12-3/TRBV12-4 CASSLHGNTQYF
TRBJ1-6 TRBV19 CASSIQGGGTPLHF
TRBJ2-1 TRBV28 CASSLLTDGYYNEQFF
TRBJ1-5 TRBV12-3/TRBV12-4 CASSLAGYQPQHF
TRBJ2-6 TRBV20-1 CSAATGSGANVLTF
TRBJ2-1 TRBV6-5 CASSRGRPGTYNEQFF
TRBJ2-5 TRBV5-1 CASSPRTGNYQETQYF
TRBJ1-1 TRBV20-1 CSARKPGIPMNTEAFF
TRBJ2-1 TRBV9 CASSVRLAGDEQFF
TRBJ2-1 TRBV5-1 CASSLVGEQVEQFF
TRBJ2-7 TRBV20-1 CSARDRLHEQYF
TRBJ2-3 TRBV7-2 CASSLDGGNTDTQYF
TRBJ1-2 TRBV6-5 CASSYSSGTVIYGYTF
TRBJ2-3 TRBV24-1 CATSVGPLSTDTQYF
TRBJ2-5 TRBV10-3 CAISYTNGGVWTQYF
TRBJ2-1 TRBV5-6 CASSSTSGAIISQEQFF
TRBJ1-5 TRBV6-2/TRBV6-3 CASTALGSQPQHF
TRBJ2-1 TRBV5-1 CASSQGLAGANEQFF
TRBJ2-5 TRBV6-5 CASSPRAGVAETQYF
TRBJ1-2 TRBV6-2/TRBV6-3 CASSWAFYGYTF
TRBJ2-1 TRBV12-3/TRBV12-4 CASSLAGIHEQFF
TRBJ2-3 TRBV11-2 CASSPPEGTDTQYF